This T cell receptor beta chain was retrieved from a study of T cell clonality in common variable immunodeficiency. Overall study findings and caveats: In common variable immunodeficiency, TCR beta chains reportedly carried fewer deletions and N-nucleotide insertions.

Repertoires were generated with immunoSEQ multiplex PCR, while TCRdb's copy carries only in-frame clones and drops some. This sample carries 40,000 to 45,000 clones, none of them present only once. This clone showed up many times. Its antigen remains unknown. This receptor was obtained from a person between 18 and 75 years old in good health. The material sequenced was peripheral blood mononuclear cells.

The CDR3 sequence is CAIRQDLAYEQYF. Incomplete CDR3 DNA: TGTGCCATCAGACAGGATTTGGCCTACGAG. The chain links TRBV2 to TRBJ2-7, with D possibly TRBD1 on 6 matching bases. From the germline J gene comes the end of the CDR3, since the read stops 3 residues before it. Germline V gives CDR1 SNHLY, CDR2 FYNNEI. V lost 10 bases and J 2 bases, leaving 15 bases between the germline ends. This CDR3 spans 13 amino acids.